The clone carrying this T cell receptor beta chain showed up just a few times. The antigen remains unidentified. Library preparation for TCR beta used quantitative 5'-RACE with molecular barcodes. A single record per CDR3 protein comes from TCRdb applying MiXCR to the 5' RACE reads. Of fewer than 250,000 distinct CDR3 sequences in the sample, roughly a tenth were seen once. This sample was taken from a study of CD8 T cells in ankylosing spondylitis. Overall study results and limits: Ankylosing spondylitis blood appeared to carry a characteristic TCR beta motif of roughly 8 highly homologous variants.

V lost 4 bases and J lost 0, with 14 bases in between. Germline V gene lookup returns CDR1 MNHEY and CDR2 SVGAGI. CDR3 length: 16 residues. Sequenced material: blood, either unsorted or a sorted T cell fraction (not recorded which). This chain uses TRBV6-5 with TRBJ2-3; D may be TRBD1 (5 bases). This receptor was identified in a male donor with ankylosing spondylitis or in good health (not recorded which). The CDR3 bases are TGTGCCAGCAGTTCTATGACAGCTAGGAGCACAGATACGCAGTATTTT. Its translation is CASSSMTARSTDTQYF.